This T cell receptor (beta chain) came from a study of identical twins. The germline V and J ends were trimmed by 2 bases and 2 bases, with 10 bases remaining between them. The germline V gene encodes CDR1 MNHEY and CDR2 SVGEGT. This CDR3 has 16 residues. Study results and limitations: With beta out-of-frame sequences, excess sharing by twins was weaker. Within cord blood, abundant beta clonotypes carried fewer insertions, but memory repertoires showed no such trend.

With respect to this clonotype: Its target is unknown.

Unique molecular identifiers were present on the cDNA, which also gained a universal primer site by template switching. MiXCR was run by TCRdb on the 5' RACE reads, yielding one entry per CDR3 protein. The sample lists 200,000 to 250,000 distinct CDR3 sequences, 12% occurring once. These data were also reused for a study on yellow fever vaccine responses in identical twins.

The clonotype comes from a woman aged 18-30 years in good health. The genes are TRBV6-2 or TRBV6-3 and TRBJ2-6, with D hard to call. Sequences were obtained from memory (CD45RO+) T cells sorted from blood. CDR3 sequence: CASSYTRQTGANVLTF. Here the CDR3 DNA reads TGTGCCAGCAGTTACACACGCCAGACTGGGGCCAACGTCCTGACTTTC.